The rows below give T cell receptor beta chains drawn from one sample of a study of control samples from healthy donors and cancer patients. Here immunoSEQ multiplex PCR was the method, and the copy in TCRdb shows in-frame clones only, minus some. Counted here are around 140,000 clones, about nine tenths occurring once; the ten biggest clones make up 2.5% to 3%. The sequenced sample was blood. The source of these receptors is a man in his forties in good health. Each CDR3 is given with its conserved first and last residue. The D gene is left open where the match is weak. A row's size may be missing; if present it is once, few, many or a size class.

clone size | J gene | V gene | D gene | CDR3 DNA | CDR3 protein
NA | TRBJ1-2 | TRBV20-1 | NA | TGCAGTGCTAGTGTGGTCACTATATCTAACTATGGCTACACCTTC | CSASVVTISNYGYTF
few | TRBJ2-7 | TRBV7-8 | TRBD1 | TGTGCCAGCAGCATAAGAGGGGGCCTCCTACCCTACGGGCAGTACTTC | CASSIRGGLLPYGQYF
NA | TRBJ2-7 | TRBV18 | TRBD1 | TGTGCCAGCTCACCCGAGGGGGCGCGCGAGCAGTACTTC | CASSPEGAREQYF
NA | TRBJ2-5 | TRBV24-1 | NA | TGTGCCACCAGTCACAACCCTTTTCAAGAGACCCAGTACTTC | CATSHNPFQETQYF
NA | TRBJ2-7 | TRBV5-5 | NA | TGTGCCAGCAGCTTGGGAGTTGCTGGCTACGAGCAGTACTTC | CASSLGVAGYEQYF
NA | TRBJ1-2 | TRBV2 | TRBD1 | TGTGCCAGCAGTGAGAACAGGGGGTACTATGGCTACACCTTC | CASSENRGYYGYTF
NA | TRBJ2-7 | TRBV5-4 | NA | TGTGCCAGCAGCTTGTTACCTAATTACGAGCAGTACTTC | CASSLLPNYEQYF
NA | TRBJ2-6 | TRBV5-1 | NA | TGCGCCAGCAGCTTGCGAGGGGCTGGGGCCAACGTCCTGACTTTC | CASSLRGAGANVLTF
NA | TRBJ2-3 | TRBV11-2 | NA | TGTGCCAGCAGCTTAGTGGGCTACCTCACAGATACGCAGTATTTT | CASSLVGYLTDTQYF
few | TRBJ1-2 | TRBV18 | NA | TGTGCCAGCTCACCGGACCTCGGGGGCGAAGATGGCTACACCTTC | CASSPDLGGEDGYTF
NA | TRBJ1-4 | TRBV10-3 | TRBD1 | TGTGCCATCAGCCCGGGACAGGAGAATGAAAAACTGTTTTTT | CAISPGQENEKLFF
NA | TRBJ1-2 | TRBV5-6 | NA | TGTGCCAGCAGCTTCAGGGGATCCAACTATGGCTACACCTTC | CASSFRGSNYGYTF
NA | TRBJ2-3 | TRBV27 | NA | TGTGCCAGCAGTTTGCTAGCGAGCCGCACAGATACGCAGTATTTT | CASSLLASRTDTQYF
NA | TRBJ1-4 | TRBV6-5 | NA | TGTGCCAGCAGTAAGGACAGAGTTAATGAAAAACTGTTTTTT | CASSKDRVNEKLFF
NA | TRBJ1-4 | TRBV2 | NA | TGTGCCAGCAGGTCTTCCGGGGCAACTAATGAAAAACTGTTTTTT | CASRSSGATNEKLFF
NA | TRBJ2-2 | TRBV28 | NA | TGTGCCAGCAGTTGGACGGGGAACACCGGGGAGCTGTTTTTT | CASSWTGNTGELFF
NA | TRBJ1-5 | TRBV28 | NA | TGTGCCAGCAGTCCTCCGGGCCTAGGGAGCAATCAGCCCCAGCATTTT | CASSPPGLGSNQPQHF
few | TRBJ1-1 | TRBV3-1/TRBV3-2 | NA | TGTGCCAGCATCAAGGGAAGGGGGTTTGACACTGAAGCTTTCTTT | CASIKGRGFDTEAFF
NA | TRBJ1-2 | TRBV7-2 | NA | TGTGCCAGCACTAAAAGGGAAGTGATCGGGGGCTACACCTTC | CASTKREVIGGYTF
NA | TRBJ2-5 | TRBV2 | NA | TGTGCCAGCAGTGAGGGGACCCAAGAGACCCAGTACTTC | CASSEGTQETQYF
NA | TRBJ1-1 | TRBV6-6 | NA | TGTGCCAGCAGTTACGGGGCAGAAAACACTGAAGCTTTCTTT | CASSYGAENTEAFF
NA | TRBJ1-2 | TRBV3-1/TRBV3-2 | NA | TGTGCCAGCAGCCTATGGAGCCTGGGCTACACCTTC | CASSLWSLGYTF
few | TRBJ2-7 | TRBV19 | TRBD1 | TGTGCCAGTAGCCCCTGGACCACAGGGGAAGTTACCTACGAGCAGTACTTC | CASSPWTTGEVTYEQYF
NA | TRBJ2-3 | TRBV6-4 | TRBD1 | TGTGCCAGCAGTTGGACAGGGGGCGCAGATACGCAGTATTTT | CASSWTGGADTQYF
NA | TRBJ2-7 | TRBV5-1 | NA | TGCGCCAGCAGCCCGGGGCCCGGGCAGCGCTACGAGCAGTACTTC | CASSPGPGQRYEQYF
few | TRBJ1-1 | TRBV30 | NA | TGTGCCTGGAGACACCCGAACACTGAAGCTTTCTTT | CAWRHPNTEAFF
NA | TRBJ1-1 | TRBV6-5 | NA | TGTGCCAGCCGCTCTGCGGGTACCGCTGAAGCTTTCTTT | CASRSAGTAEAFF
NA | TRBJ1-6 | TRBV6-5 | NA | TGTGCCAGCACCAACTCGGCCTTATTGACACCCCTCCACTTT | CASTNSALLTPLHF
NA | TRBJ2-7 | TRBV6-5 | TRBD1 | TGTGCCAGCAGTTACCGGACAGGTTCCTACGAGCAGTACTTC | CASSYRTGSYEQYF
NA | TRBJ1-2 | TRBV3-1/TRBV3-2 | TRBD1 | TGTGCCAGCAGCCAAAAGAAGACAGGGGGCGTCGGGGGCTACACCTTC | CASSQKKTGGVGGYTF
few | TRBJ1-1 | TRBV27 | NA | TGTGCCAGCAGTTTACAGGGGTCCGCTGAAGCTTTCTTT | CASSLQGSAEAFF
NA | TRBJ2-7 | TRBV7-9 | TRBD1 | TGTGCCAGCAGCGTGCTCTCCGGGACAGGGGGCGCGCAGTACTTC | CASSVLSGTGGAQYF
NA | TRBJ2-7 | TRBV6-6 | NA | TGTGCCAGCAGTTTAACGCAGCTGGGGACTTTCGAGCAGTACTTC | CASSLTQLGTFEQYF
NA | TRBJ2-5 | TRBV9 | TRBD2 | TGTGCCAGCAGCGTAGCTAATAGCGGGGGCAGTGAGACCCAGTACTTC | CASSVANSGGSETQYF
NA | TRBJ2-7 | TRBV20-1 | NA | TGCAGTGCGGAGGATCCCTACGAGCAGTACTTC | CSAEDPYEQYF
NA | TRBJ2-1 | TRBV11-1 | NA | TGTGCCAGCAGTTACTACACACAGGGAATTGAGCAGTTCTTC | CASSYYTQGIEQFF
NA | TRBJ2-1 | TRBV2 | NA | TGTGCCAGCAGACGACTGACAGCTTCCTACAATGAGCAGTTCTTC | CASRRLTASYNEQFF
NA | TRBJ2-4 | TRBV6-5 | NA | TGTGCCAGTCGTCAGGGAGGACACATTCAGTACTTC | CASRQGGHIQYF
NA | TRBJ1-2 | TRBV5-4 | NA | TGTGCCAGCAGCCCCGGGGGCGGGGGCTACACCTTC | CASSPGGGGYTF
NA | TRBJ1-5 | TRBV15 | NA | TGTGCCACCAGCAGAGGTGGACGGGATCAGCCCCAGCATTTT | CATSRGGRDQPQHF
NA | TRBJ2-3 | TRBV15 | NA | TGTGCCACCAGCAGAGATACGCTGGCAAACACAGATACGCAGTATTTT | CATSRDTLANTDTQYF
NA | TRBJ1-1 | TRBV19 | TRBD1 | TGTGCCAGTAGGATACAGGGGGCTCCTGAAGCTTTCTTT | CASRIQGAPEAFF
NA | TRBJ2-2 | TRBV18 | NA | TGTGCCAGCTCACCGGCAGTCACCGGGGAGCTGTTTTTT | CASSPAVTGELFF
NA | TRBJ1-5 | TRBV6-5 | NA | TGTGCCAGCAGGACGGGGCATCAGGGCAATCAGCCCCAGCATTTT | CASRTGHQGNQPQHF
NA | TRBJ1-6 | TRBV27 | TRBD1 | TGTGCCAGCAGTCTAGACAGGGGTAGATCACCCCTCCACTTT | CASSLDRGRSPLHF
NA | TRBJ1-5 | TRBV21-1 | NA | TGTGCCAGCAGCAAGGGTGGGGGGGCAAGCAATCAGCCCCAGCATTTT | CASSKGGGASNQPQHF
NA | TRBJ2-5 | TRBV6-5 | NA | TGTGCCAGCAGTTCCCCAGTCTATCCGCAAGAGACCCAGTACTTC | CASSSPVYPQETQYF
NA | TRBJ1-2 | TRBV18 | TRBD1 | TGTGCCAGCTCAAACGGACAGGGGGAGAACTATGGCTACACCTTC | CASSNGQGENYGYTF
once | TRBJ2-1 | TRBV7-3 | NA | TGTGCCCCCCCCAGGTACAATGAGCAGTTCTTC | CAPPRYNEQFF
NA | TRBJ1-2 | TRBV11-2 | NA | TGTGCCAGCAGCTCCCCCCGCTATGGCTACACCTTC | CASSSPRYGYTF